The TCR beta chain under discussion was sequenced for a study of vaccination effects on CD4 cells after COVID-19. At the level of the study: All study participants received two doses of BNT162b2 or mRNA-1273 vaccine. Study results and caveats: Pronounced clonal contraction occurred in clones induced by infection and by vaccine late after vaccination.

Germline V CDR1 and CDR2: SGHRS, YFSETQ. This CDR3 contains 14 residues. V trimming: 5 bases; J trimming: 3 bases; junction bases outside the gene matches: 5. Within the ViraFEST assay, antigen-specific CD4+ T cells underwent expansion with viral peptide pools prior to sequencing. Following 10 days of culture, CD4+ T cells were isolated. All vaccine recipients tested negative for nucleocapsid antibodies and had never contracted SARS-CoV-2 infection. The culture medium for 1.5 million to 2.5 million PBMC per well included roughly 10 IU/ml IL-2 and about 10 ug/ml peptides. The table came from immunoSEQ multiplex PCR; TCRdb's copy has only in-frame clones and leaves some out. The repertoire holds roughly 20,000 clones, 60% to 75% seen once, with 26% in the top ten. A note on this clone: The antigen remains unidentified.

This sample comprised CD4+ T cells from PBMCs cultured with HCoV-NL63 spike peptides, obtained before COVID-19 vaccination. The chain couples TRBV5-1 to TRBJ1-1; TRBD1 aligns across 9 bases. The receptor comes from a human donor who received a COVID-19 vaccine. The CDR3: CASSWTGADTEAFF. Written as DNA, the CDR3 is TGCGCCAGCAGTTGGACAGGGGCTGACACTGAAGCTTTCTTT.